The 23 T cell receptor beta chains below come from one sample, sequenced in a study of shared clonotypes between healthy human individuals. Using immunoSEQ multiplex PCR, the repertoire was profiled, and TCRdb retains in-frame clones only, with some absent. The sample yields roughly 2 million clones, around 95% seen once. Sequencing used naive CD4+ T cells sorted from blood. Subset noted: CD45RA+ positively selected. These receptors were collected from a man between 18 and 35 years old in good health.

J is TRBJ2-5 and V is TRBV10-3; 10 bases agree with TRBD2. The V segment lost 2 bases and the J segment 2 bases; nucleotides outside the gene matches: 2. This CDR3 spans 15 amino acids. CDR1 ENHRY and CDR2 SYGVKD come from the germline V gene. CDR3 nucleotide sequence: TGTGCCATCAGTGAGGGAGCGGGAGGGCAAGAGACCCAGTACTTC. Translating gives CAISEGAGGQETQYF.

Comments on this clone: Other nucleotide sequences from this sample produce the same CDR3. This rearrangement joins TRBV5-4 to TRBJ2-7; D is possibly TRBD2 (5 bases). The CDR3 totals 13 residues. Germline CDR1 SGHNT, CDR2 YYREEE (reference sequence). V shed 2 bases and J shed 6 bases, with 12 bases lying between them. This CDR3 is CASSLRGLLEQYF. The CDR3 coding sequence is TGTGCCAGCAGCTTAAGAGGGCTGCTCGAGCAGTACTTC.

The chain combines TRBV5-1 with TRBJ2-7; D may match TRBD1 or TRBD2 (5 bases each). V gave up 4 bases and J gave up 0 bases, with 23 bases separating them. The V gene's germline CDR1 is SGHRS and CDR2 YFSETQ. The CDR3 is 18 residues long. The CDR3 DNA sequence: TGCGCCAGCAGCCCCCTAAGTGGGGGTCAGGGCCTCTCCTACGAGCAGTACTTC. Translation: CASSPLSGGQGLSYEQYF.

The chain recombines TRBV19 with TRBJ1-6; 9 bases are a match to TRBD1. CDR1 is LNHDA, CDR2 SQIVND, per germline (reference sequence). V was pared by 10 bases and J by 8 bases, with 9 bases of the junction left unmatched. The CDR3 loop spans 14 amino acids. CDR3 bases: TGTGCCACATCGGTCCGACAGGGGGATTCACCCCTCCACTTT. The encoded protein is CATSVRQGDSPLHF.

With regard to this clone: Within the sample, other DNA sequences also encode this same CDR3. The rearrangement links TRBV30 to TRBJ1-6, with D maybe TRBD1 (5 bases). Germline V lookup: CDR1 GTSNPN, CDR2 SVGIG (reference sequence). The CDR3 totals 15 residues. Between the trimmed V and J ends, which lost 0 bases and 6 bases, there was a span of 12 bases. CDR3 bases: TGTGCCTGGAGTGTGGGGCAGGGCCGTAATTCACCCCTCCACTTT. This encodes CAWSVGQGRNSPLHF.

The chain couples TRBV5-6 to TRBJ2-3; possibly TRBD1 for D (5 bases). The CDR3 length is 17 residues. V shed 0 bases and J shed 3 bases, with 17 bases lying between them. Per germline, CDR1 SGHDT and CDR2 YYEEEE. CDR3 loop: CASSLAWAGMLTDTQYF. CDR3 in DNA: TGTGCCAGCAGCTTGGCTTGGGCAGGGATGTTGACAGATACGCAGTATTTT.

The chain is built from TRBV29-1 and TRBJ1-2; D remains ambiguous. V lost 5 bases to trimming and J lost 13 bases, with 20 bases between them. The CDR3 covers 12 residues. The germline V gene encodes CDR1 SQVTM and CDR2 ANQGSEA. CDR3 protein: CSVSVSPFIGTF. DNA for the CDR3: TGCAGCGTTTCCGTGAGCCCTTTCATCGGCACCTTC. Supplemented by reference TRBV29-1 and TRBJ1-2, the full variable domain reads SAVISQKPSRDICQRGTSLTIQCQVDSQVTMMFWYRQQPGQSLTLIATANQGSEATYESGFVIDKFPISRPNLTFSTLTVSNMSPEDSSIYLCSVSVSPFIGTFGSGTRLTVV.

This rearrangement joins TRBV5-1 to TRBJ1-4, with 8 nucleotides matching TRBD1. V lost 4 bases to trimming and J lost 2 bases; unmatched junction nucleotides: 10. This CDR3 comprises 17 residues. The V gene's germline CDR1 is SGHRS and CDR2 YFSETQ. CDR3 bases: TGCGCCAGCAGCCAAAGACAGGGGCCGGGGACTAATGAAAAACTGTTTTTT. Translated: CASSQRQGPGTNEKLFF.

V gene TRBV2 combines with J gene TRBJ2-5; D gene uncertain. Germline CDR1 and CDR2: SNHLY and FYNNEI. The CDR3 consists of 13 residues. Deletions cut 3 bases from V and 7 bases from J, with 12 bases between. The CDR3 reads CASSEVPSGTQYF. The CDR3 DNA reads TGTGCCAGCAGTGAGGTCCCTTCAGGGACCCAGTACTTC.

The V gene is TRBV7-3, the J gene TRBJ2-3; TRBD2 is a possible D gene (6 bases). The CDR3 runs to 15 residues. CDR1 and CDR2 (germline): SGHTA, FQGTGA. Trimming took 1 base from V and 4 from J, leaving 12 bases between them. DNA of the CDR3: TGTGCCAGCAGCTTAAACGGGGCGGGGCCAGATACGCAGTATTTT. This sequence encodes CASSLNGAGPDTQYF.

About this clone: The sample holds other DNA sequences that translate to the same CDR3. The chain recombines TRBV5-1 with TRBJ1-1, with D uncertain. Trimming shortened V by 3 bases and J by 0 bases, and 6 bases separated the two germline ends. Germline assignment: CDR1 SGHRS and CDR2 YFSETQ. CDR3 length: 13 amino acids. In DNA form, the CDR3 reads TGCGCCAGCAGCTCTGGACTGAACACTGAAGCTTTCTTT. It encodes CASSSGLNTEAFF.

This clone has only one observation. Other DNA sequences in this specimen translate into the identical CDR3. V gene TRBV20-1 combines with J gene TRBJ2-7; D gene ambiguous. The germline V gene encodes CDR1 DFQATT and CDR2 SNEGSKA (reference sequence). Deletions cut 3 bases from V and 5 bases from J, with 5 bases between. The CDR3 extends over 10 amino acids. The CDR3 nucleotides read TGCAGTGCTAGCAGTGACGAGCAGTACTTC. It yields the protein CSASSDEQYF.

This clone was detected once. The same CDR3 also results from other DNA sequences found in this sample. The chain employs TRBV6-6 and TRBJ1-2; D is unclear. Germline V gives CDR1 MNHNY, CDR2 SVGAGI (reference sequence). The CDR3 has 13 amino acids. V was pared by 2 bases and J by 2 bases, with 6 bases between. This chain's CDR3 is CASSYDTNYGYTF. Written as DNA, the CDR3 is TGTGCCAGCAGTTACGACACCAACTATGGCTACACCTTC.

This clone has only one observation. The CDR3 loop reads CASSYSSKGPTEAFF. The CDR3 DNA sequence: TGTGCCAGCAGTTACTCGAGTAAGGGCCCCACTGAAGCTTTCTTT. The rearrangement uses TRBV6-6 and TRBJ1-1; D is uncertain. The CDR3 is 15 residues long. CDR1 is MNHNY and CDR2 is SVGAGI in the germline V gene (reference sequence). V was pared by 0 bases and J by 4 bases, with 12 bases between.

The chain links TRBV25-1 to TRBJ2-5; D perhaps matches TRBD1 (5 bases). CDR1 is MGHDK, CDR2 SYGVNS, per germline. V was clipped by 6 bases and J by 6 bases, with 11 bases between them. The CDR3 is 12 amino acids. In nucleotides, the CDR3 is TGTGCCAGCAGGGACAAGGGAAAGACCCAGTACTTC. Translating gives CASRDKGKTQYF.

The chain couples TRBV2 to TRBJ2-7; the match to TRBD1 covers 9 bases. Unmatched junction bases numbered 12, after V lost 6 bases and J lost 6 bases. The CDR3 is made up of 15 amino acids. Germline-derived CDR1 and CDR2 are SNHLY and FYNNEI. CDR3 protein: CASRPGTGPGFEQYF. CDR3 nucleotides: TGTGCCAGCAGACCCGGGACAGGGCCAGGTTTCGAGCAGTACTTC.

The chain links TRBV4-1 to TRBJ2-2, with TRBD2 matching over 11 bases. V shed 0 bases, J shed 7 bases, and the junction held 7 bases outside the gene matches. The CDR3 length is 17 residues. Germline CDR1 MGHRA, CDR2 YSYEKL. The DNA of the CDR3 is TGCGCCAGCAGCCAAGATGGGCTAGCGGGAGGAAACGGGGAGCTGTTTTTT. Protein: CASSQDGLAGGNGELFF.

The chain combines TRBV4-2 with TRBJ2-2; possibly TRBD2 for D (6 bases). CDR1 and CDR2 (germline): LGHNA, YNFKEQ. V lost 4 bases to trimming and J lost 2 bases, with 14 bases between them. CDR3 length: 16 amino acids. Written as DNA, the CDR3 is TGTGCCAGCAGCCGTCCCGGGAGCTCAAACACCGGGGAGCTGTTTTTT. Protein: CASSRPGSSNTGELFF.

The rearrangement uses TRBV9 and TRBJ1-6; TRBD1 is a possible D gene (5 bases). The CDR3 has 14 residues. Germline CDR1 is SGDLS and CDR2 is YYNGEE. The V gene lost 0 bases and the J gene lost 10 bases, with 11 bases spanning the gap. The CDR3 coding sequence is TGTGCCAGCAGCGTAGACAGGATTAACTCACCCCTCCACTTT. Translation: CASSVDRINSPLHF. Filled out from reference TRBV9 and TRBJ1-6, the complete variable domain reads DSGVTQTPKHLITATGQRVTLRCSPRSGDLSVYWYQQSLDQGLQFLIQYYNGEERAKGNILERFSAQQFPDLHSELNLSSLELGDSALYFCASSVDRINSPLHFGNGTRLTVT.

The chain employs TRBV25-1 and TRBJ1-2; a weak D match, TRBD1 (5 bases). The CDR3 is 13 amino acids. Germline values: CDR1 MGHDK, CDR2 SYGVNS. V lost 6 bases to trimming and J lost 5 bases, with 13 bases between them. For the CDR3, the DNA is TGTGCCAGCAGCCCAATGGGGGGTTATGGCTACACCTTC. Its translation is CASSPMGGYGYTF.

The V call is TRBV10-2, the J call TRBJ1-6; TRBD1 is a possible D gene (5 bases). This CDR3 has 16 residues. V shed 10 bases and J shed 0 bases, with 16 bases lying between them. Germline values: CDR1 WSHSY, CDR2 SAAADI. CDR3 sequence reads: CATSLGGSSYNSPLHF. In DNA, the CDR3 is TGCGCCACTTCCCTGGGGGGGAGCTCCTATAATTCACCCCTCCACTTT.

V is TRBV27 and J is TRBJ1-4; maybe TRBD1 (6 bases). V was trimmed by 6 bases and J by 4 bases, leaving 15 bases between them. The CDR3 extends over 15 amino acids. Germline CDR1 MNHEY, CDR2 SMNVEV (reference sequence). The CDR3 region has the DNA TGTGCCAGCAGCCCCGCGGGACAAGGTAATGAAAAACTGTTTTTT. It yields the protein CASSPAGQGNEKLFF.

The V and J genes are TRBV5-4 and TRBJ2-7; 11 positions match TRBD1. V was clipped by 1 base and J by 4 bases; unmatched bases: 1. The CDR3 is 14 amino acids. The germline CDR1 and CDR2 sequences are SGHNT and YYREEE (reference sequence). Written as DNA, the CDR3 is TGTGCCAGCAGCTTGAGGGACAGGGGGTACGAGCAGTACTTC. Protein sequence: CASSLRDRGYEQYF. Full variable domain (outside the CDR3, taken from reference TRBV5-4 and TRBJ2-7): ETGVTQSPTHLIKTRGQQVTLRCSSQSGHNTVSWYQQALGQGPQFIFQYYREEENGRGNFPPRFSGLQFPNYSSELNVNALELDDSALYLCASSLRDRGYEQYFGPGTRLTVT.